This entry features one T cell receptor (beta chain) sequence. These data are taken from a study of patients and donors after allogeneic stem cell transplantation. TCRdb reprocessed the RT-PCR reads via MiXCR and lists one record per CDR3 protein. In the table there are about 31,000 distinct CDR3 sequences, about 6.8% of which are singletons. Sequenced material: blood, either unsorted or a sorted T cell fraction (not recorded which). The TCR comes from a human donor who was either an allogeneic HSCT recipient or a stem cell or donor lymphocyte infusion donor (not recorded which). It is not recorded whose cells these are; they may come from a transplant donor.

CDR3: CASSLTREQFF. In DNA, the CDR3 is TGTGCCAGCAGCTTAACCAGGGAGCAGTTCTTC. The J gene is TRBJ2-1, the V gene TRBV11-3; D call uncertain. V lost 2 bases to trimming and J lost 10 bases, with 6 bases between them. The CDR3 sequence is 11 residues long. CDR1 SGHNT and CDR2 YENEEA come from the germline V gene.